The 26 T cell receptor beta chains given below trace back to one sample, sequenced in a study of tumor-infiltrating lymphocytes in glioblastoma multiforme. TCRB libraries came from RNA via three nested multiplex PCR rounds. TCRdb recomputed calls from the multiplex PCR reads with MiXCR, one row per CDR3 protein. The sample lists about 9,600 distinct CDR3 sequences, 65% to 75% occurring once. Sequencing input: brain tumor tissue. All receptors come from a male donor with glioblastoma.

The chain is built from TRBV20-1 and TRBJ2-3; 13 bases match TRBD2. The CDR3 loop spans 16 amino acids. Germline V gene lookup returns CDR1 DFQATT and CDR2 SNEGSKA (reference sequence). With V trimmed by 2 bases and J by 2 bases, 4 bases remained unmatched. The CDR3 sequence is CSARSTSGGDTDTQYF. CDR3 in DNA: TGCAGTGCTAGATCTACTAGCGGGGGGGACACAGATACGCAGTATTTT.

The chain combines TRBV13 with TRBJ2-1, with 8 nucleotides matching TRBD2. The trim removed 11 bases at V and 9 bases at J, leaving 9 bases unmatched. Germline lookup yields CDR1 PRHDT and CDR2 FYEKMQ (reference sequence). CDR3 length: 12 amino acids. CDR3 region: CAGGVSGTEQFF. The DNA for the CDR3 is TGTGCCGGCGGCGTTAGCGGGACTGAGCAGTTCTTC.

As for this clonotype: This CDR3 is missing its conserved last phenylalanine or tryptophan, likely due to a read error. V usage is TRBV6-2 or TRBV6-3 and J usage is TRBJ2-7, with D tentatively TRBD1 or TRBD2 (5 bases each). The CDR3 has 16 residues. CDR1 is MNHEY and CDR2 is SVGEGT in the germline V gene. Written as DNA, the CDR3 is TGTGCCAGCAGACCTCGTACAGGTGGGAGCTCCTACGATCAGTACCTC. It codes for CASRPRTGGSSYDQYL.

The chain is built from TRBV20-1 and TRBJ2-1; possible D gene TRBD2, 5 bases. CDR1 DFQATT and CDR2 SNEGSKA come from the germline V gene (reference sequence). V lost 3 bases, J lost 8 bases, and 23 bases lay in between. The CDR3 is made up of 16 amino acids. The CDR3 region is CSASPGELMGNYEQFF. Written as DNA, the CDR3 is TGCAGTGCTAGCCCCGGGGAACTAATGGGTAACTATGAGCAGTTCTTC.

This clonotype was counted between two and nine times. The chain employs TRBV4-2 and TRBJ2-3; unclear D gene. CDR1 is LGHNA and CDR2 is YNFKEQ in the germline V gene. With 0 bases removed from V and 4 bases from J, the gap between germline ends came to 5 bases. This CDR3 comprises 13 residues. CDR3 sequence (DNA): TGTGCCAGCAGCCAAGACCAGCCAGATACGCAGTATTTT. This codes for CASSQDQPDTQYF.

The V and J genes are TRBV29-1 and TRBJ2-1, with TRBD2 matching over 14 bases. The CDR3 runs 17 residues. With 1 base clipped from V and 1 base from J, the junction kept 3 bases outside the gene matches. Germline CDR1 is SQVTM and CDR2 is ANQGSEA. In DNA form, the CDR3 reads TGCAGCGTTGAAGGGACTAGCGGGAGGCAGTCCTACAATGAGCAGTTCTTC. Translating gives CSVEGTSGRQSYNEQFF.

The chain has TRBV11-2 and TRBJ2-2; no firm D call. In germline, CDR1 is SGHAT, CDR2 FQNNGV. The ends were cut back, 3 bases at V and 5 bases at J, with 7 bases in the middle. The CDR3 has 13 residues. CDR3 sequence (DNA): TGTGCCAGCAGCTTGGTTATGACCGGGGAGCTGTTTTTT. It yields the protein CASSLVMTGELFF.

With respect to this clonotype: The conserved phenylalanine or tryptophan normally closing the CDR3 is absent here, so this likely arose from a read error. The J gene is TRBJ2-7, the V gene TRBV10-3; weak D call: TRBD2 (6 bases). The V gene lost 10 bases and the J gene lost 2 bases, with 21 bases spanning the gap. Looked up from germline, CDR1 is ENHRY and CDR2 is SYGVKD. The CDR3 length is 15 residues. The CDR3: CATTLEGRNTYEQYS. The CDR3 region has the DNA TGTGCCACCACACTGGAGGGGAGAAACACCTACGAGCAGTACTCC.

The gene calls are TRBV10-2 and TRBJ2-1; D remains ambiguous. Germline assignment: CDR1 WSHSY and CDR2 SAAADI. V lost 11 bases, J lost 7 bases, and 12 bases lay in between. The CDR3 has 11 amino acids. The CDR3 DNA sequence: TGCGCCGGCCTCCTAGGGAATGAGCAGTTCTTC. As protein: CAGLLGNEQFF.

The chain carries TRBV11-3 and TRBJ2-1; D is possibly TRBD1 (6 bases). V lost 5 bases and J lost 4, with 9 bases in between. The germline V gene encodes CDR1 SGHNT and CDR2 YENEEA. The CDR3 totals 13 residues. CDR3 in DNA: TGTGCCAGCAGCCCTACAGGGTACAATGAGCAGTTCTTC. As protein: CASSPTGYNEQFF.

The V call is TRBV11-2, the J call TRBJ2-6; possibly TRBD1 or TRBD2 for D (5 bases each). Germline V gene lookup returns CDR1 SGHAT and CDR2 FQNNGV. Between the trimmed V and J ends, which lost 5 bases and 0 bases, there was a span of 11 bases. This CDR3 is 16 amino acids long. The CDR3: CASSPVGASGANVLTF. The CDR3 nucleotides read TGTGCCAGCAGCCCCGTCGGGGCCTCTGGGGCCAACGTCCTGACTTTC. Full variable domain (outside the CDR3, taken from reference TRBV11-2 and TRBJ2-6): EAGVAQSPRYKIIEKRQSVAFWCNPISGHATLYWYQQILGQGPKLLIQFQNNGVVDDSQLPKDRFSAERLKGVDSTLKIQPAKLEDSAVYLCASSPVGASGANVLTFGAGSRLTVL.

This clonotype was observed a few times. The chain combines TRBV10-3 with TRBJ2-1, with 8 bases aligning to TRBD1. The germline V gene encodes CDR1 ENHRY and CDR2 SYGVKD. This CDR3 spans 15 amino acids. V lost 6 bases, J lost 0 bases, and 4 bases stayed unmatched. The CDR3 spells CAIRGDRSSYNEQFF. CDR3 bases: TGTGCCATCAGGGGGGACAGGAGCTCCTACAATGAGCAGTTCTTC.

With regard to this clonotype: One end of the junction is discordant with germline, which a read error may explain. The chain recombines TRBV6-5 with TRBJ2-7; D gene unclear. The CDR3 length is 16 residues. In germline, CDR1 is MNHEY, CDR2 SVGAGI. CDR3 sequence: CASSSTMDRRYYEHYF. The CDR3 DNA reads TGTGCCAGCAGTTCCACCATGGACCGCCGTTACTACGAGCATTACTTC.

This clonotype is termed medium-sized. The gene calls are TRBV20-1 and TRBJ2-3; a weak D match, TRBD2 (7 bases). Germline lookup yields CDR1 DFQATT and CDR2 SNEGSKA (reference sequence). This CDR3 has 15 residues. V lost 4 bases, J lost 4 bases, and 18 bases lay in between. For the CDR3, the DNA is TGCAGTGCTAATAGGGGGAGGGGATTACCAGATACGCAGTATTTT. Translation: CSANRGRGLPDTQYF.

V is TRBV6-5 and J is TRBJ2-2; a weak D match, TRBD2 (6 bases). V was shortened by 6 bases and J by 4 bases, with 6 bases between the two germline ends. Germline CDR1 and CDR2: MNHEY and SVGAGI. The CDR3 runs 12 residues. The CDR3 DNA reads TGTGCCAGCAGGGGAGGCACCGGGGAGCTGTTTTTT. Its translation is CASRGGTGELFF.

The chain is built from TRBV10-1 and TRBJ2-6; perhaps TRBD1 as D (5 bases). Germline lookup yields CDR1 WNHNN and CDR2 SYGVQD (reference sequence). V shed 6 bases and J shed 0 bases, with 9 bases lying between them. CDR3 size: 15 residues. In nucleotides, the CDR3 is TGCGCCAGCAGCGCAGGGTACTCTGGGGCCAACGTCCTGACTTTC. It encodes CASSAGYSGANVLTF.

As DNA, the CDR3 is TGTGCCATCAGTGAGTCGGGAGTTTACAATGAGCAGTTCTTC. Translation gives CAISESGVYNEQFF. This chain links TRBV10-3 with TRBJ2-1, with D possibly matching TRBD2 (5 bases). The CDR3 spans 14 residues. V shed 0 bases and J shed 4 bases, with 7 bases lying between them. The germline CDR1 and CDR2 sequences are ENHRY and SYGVKD.

V is TRBV5-4 and J is TRBJ2-5; D is perhaps TRBD1 or TRBD2 (6 bases each). Germline CDR1 is SGHNT and CDR2 is YYREEE (reference sequence). With 5 bases removed from V and 5 bases from J, the gap between germline ends came to 19 bases. The CDR3 has 15 residues. The CDR3 sequence is CASSPQGGRGETQYF. CDR3 coding DNA: TGTGCCAGCAGTCCCCAAGGGGGGCGAGGTGAGACCCAGTACTTC.

This clonotype came up many times. The rearrangement links TRBV20-1 to TRBJ2-1; the match to TRBD2 covers 8 bases. The germline V gene encodes CDR1 DFQATT and CDR2 SNEGSKA (reference sequence). The CDR3 sequence is 18 residues long. J gave up 4 bases and V 1 base, and 15 bases lay outside the gene matches. The CDR3 nucleotides are TGCAGTGCTAGAGCGCTTATTGTGACGACTAGCGTTTACAATGAGCAGTTCTTC. This gives the protein CSARALIVTTSVYNEQFF.

This clonotype was counted between two and nine times. This rearrangement joins TRBV19 to TRBJ2-3; D unresolved. The CDR3 runs to 13 residues. Germline-derived CDR1 and CDR2 are LNHDA and SQIVND (reference sequence). The V and J ends lost 4 bases and 6 bases respectively, with 11 bases between them. The CDR3, as DNA: TGTGCCAGTAGTACTTCGACTGGCGATACGCAGTATTTT. Protein product: CASSTSTGDTQYF. The full variable domain, rest sourced from reference TRBV19 and TRBJ2-3, is DGGITQSPKYLFRKEGQNVTLSCEQNLNHDAMYWYRQDPGQGLRLIYYSQIVNDFQKGDIAEGYSVSREKKESFPLTVTSAQKNPTAFYLCASSTSTGDTQYFGPGTRLTVL.

The chain carries TRBV20-1 and TRBJ2-7; possible D gene TRBD1, 7 bases. CDR3 length equals 18 residues. The V end lost 3 bases, the J end lost 3 bases, and 27 bases lay between the germline ends. Germline values: CDR1 DFQATT, CDR2 SNEGSKA (reference sequence). For the CDR3, the DNA is TGCAGTGCTAGTGGACAGGCCGTTTTAGGGATGGGAGGCTACGAGCAGTACTTC. Protein: CSASGQAVLGMGGYEQYF.

This chain joins TRBV20-1 and TRBJ2-1; TRBD1 aligns across 7 bases. The length of the CDR3 is 14 residues. CDR1 and CDR2 (germline): DFQATT, SNEGSKA (reference sequence). J gave up 4 bases and V 4 bases, and 7 bases lay outside the gene matches. CDR3 sequence reads: CSAITRGTYNEQFF. CDR3 nucleotides: TGCAGTGCTATAACCAGGGGGACATACAATGAGCAGTTCTTC.

This clonotype has a count of ten or more. This clone may be a read error of a much larger clone one base away. This CDR3 reads CASSYQLTSNGQFF. Written as DNA, the CDR3 is TGTGCCAGCAGTTACCAACTGACTTCTAATGGGCAGTTCTTC. The genes are TRBV6-5 and TRBJ2-1; D is undetermined. This CDR3 is built from 14 residues. In germline, CDR1 is MNHEY, CDR2 SVGAGI.

This chain connects TRBV11-2 to TRBJ2-1; no clear D gene. V was pared by 2 bases and J by 5 bases, with 7 bases between. The CDR3 consists of 13 residues. Germline CDR1 and CDR2: SGHAT and FQNNGV. The DNA of the CDR3 is TGTGCCAGCAGCTTAACCCATAACAATGAGCAGTTCTTC. Its protein is CASSLTHNNEQFF.

This clonotype was recorded many times. The rearrangement links TRBV18 to TRBJ2-3; D is unclear. V gave up 5 bases and J gave up 3 bases, with 9 bases separating them. The CDR3 is made up of 13 amino acids. The V gene's germline CDR1 is KGHSH and CDR2 LQKENI. The CDR3 DNA sequence: TGTGCCAGCTCAGAGGATCCAACAGATACGCAGTATTTT. This sequence encodes CASSEDPTDTQYF.

This clonotype was counted between two and nine times. Just one base apart from a much larger clone, this may be a read error. This chain links TRBV5-8 with TRBJ2-3, with D uncertain. V lost 1 base and J lost 2, with 14 bases in between. Per germline, CDR1 SGHTS and CDR2 YDEGEE. This CDR3 contains 16 residues. DNA for the CDR3: TGTGCCAGCAGCTTGATGAACGGCCAATACACAGATACGCAGTATTTT. Its translation: CASSLMNGQYTDTQYF.